Sequencing of this T cell receptor (beta chain) was carried out in a study of brain T cells in children with intractable seizures. Sequencing was performed with immunoSEQ multiplex PCR; in TCRdb, only in-frame clones are kept and a portion is missing. Among about 340,000 clones listed, about 93% were seen once. Time point: blood from clinic visit 5 months post-surgery; TSC patient then seizure free. Sequencing was limited to surgery cases with top T cell transcript signatures in brain tissue. V was cut by 1 base and J by 7 bases, with 11 bases left in between. This CDR3 is built from 13 residues. Germline loops: CDR1 SGHRS, CDR2 YFSETQ.

The sample consisted of peripheral blood, taken around 5 months after surgery. V usage is TRBV5-1 and J usage is TRBJ2-5; D may be TRBD1 (5 bases). The receptor comes from a boy younger than two with tuberous sclerosis and intractable seizures. The DNA for the CDR3 is TGCGCCAGCAGCTTGAAAGGGGAAGGGACCCAGTACTTC. Translation: CASSLKGEGTQYF.